The 16 T cell receptor beta chains presented below share a single source sample, sequenced in a study of blood T cell repertoires in COVID-19. Assay: immunoSEQ multiplex PCR; the TCRdb copy retains only in-frame clones and omits some. The sample includes over 200,000 clones, 80% to 90% of them seen just once. Sequencing was performed on PBMCs or T cells enriched from blood (not recorded which). These receptors came from a woman in her thirties who had been exposed to COVID-19.

The V gene is TRBV5-1, the J gene TRBJ1-2; 8 bases match TRBD1. Germline CDR1 is SGHRS and CDR2 is YFSETQ. V lost 4 bases to trimming and J lost 0 bases; unmatched junction nucleotides: 14. The CDR3 length is 18 residues. The CDR3 loop is CASSDPGQGTKANYGYTF. The CDR3 DNA is TGCGCCAGCAGCGATCCCGGACAGGGAACAAAAGCTAACTATGGCTACACCTTC.

This chain connects TRBV2 to TRBJ2-7; 11 bases align to TRBD2. V dropped 9 bases and J dropped 3; count of bases not matched to a gene: 4. Germline loops: CDR1 SNHLY, CDR2 FYNNEI. This CDR3 is built from 13 residues. CDR3 in DNA: TGTGCCAGTACCGGGACTAGCGGCTACGAGCAGTACTTC. Protein sequence: CASTGTSGYEQYF. Supplemented by reference TRBV2 and TRBJ2-7, the full variable domain reads EPEVTQTPSHQVTQMGQEVILRCVPISNHLYFYWYRQILGQKVEFLVSFYNNEISEKSEIFDDQFSVERPDGSNFTLKIRSTKLEDSAMYFCASTGTSGYEQYFGPGTRLTVT.

The rearrangement links TRBV28 to TRBJ2-3, with 8 bases that match TRBD1. Germline-derived CDR1 and CDR2 are MDHEN and SYDVKM. With 5 bases clipped from V and 3 bases from J, the junction kept 4 bases outside the gene matches. This CDR3 has 14 residues. The CDR3 sequence: CASSRTGKTDTQYF. As DNA, the CDR3 is TGTGCCAGCAGTAGGACAGGGAAGACAGATACGCAGTATTTT.

The V and J genes are TRBV6-5 and TRBJ2-1; TRBD2 matches at 9 bases. With V trimmed by 2 bases and J by 6 bases, 2 bases remained unmatched. This CDR3 is built from 14 residues. Germline V gene data show CDR1 as MNHEY and CDR2 as SVGAGI. CDR3 DNA: TGTGCCAGCAGTTACGGACTAGCGAGCAATGAGCAGTTCTTC. Its translation: CASSYGLASNEQFF.

This clone was recorded many times. The V gene is TRBV5-6, the J gene TRBJ1-3; D is unresolved. Germline-derived CDR1 and CDR2 are SGHDT and YYEEEE. This CDR3 has 13 amino acids. V shed 3 bases and J shed 0 bases, with 4 bases lying between them. In nucleotides, the CDR3 is TGTGCCAGCAGCTCAATCTCTGGAAACACCATATATTTT. This codes for CASSSISGNTIYF.

The chain joins TRBV9 to TRBJ1-2; the D gene is possibly TRBD1 (5 bases). The germline V and J ends were trimmed by 0 bases and 5 bases, with 11 bases remaining between them. Germline V gives CDR1 SGDLS, CDR2 YYNGEE. The CDR3 is made up of 14 amino acids. CDR3 loop: CASSVADSSYGYTF. As DNA, the CDR3 is TGTGCCAGCAGCGTAGCTGACAGTAGTTATGGCTACACCTTC.

The chain is built from TRBV2 and TRBJ2-1; D unresolved. Trimming removed 2 bases at V and 4 bases at J, with 6 bases between. Germline V gives CDR1 SNHLY, CDR2 FYNNEI. The CDR3 loop spans 13 amino acids. CDR3 sequence: CASSEFQYNEQFF. The CDR3 DNA reads TGTGCCAGCAGTGAATTTCAGTACAATGAGCAGTTCTTC.

The rearrangement joins TRBV19 to TRBJ2-1; TRBD2 matches at 8 bases. This CDR3 spans 16 amino acids. Germline V gene lookup returns CDR1 LNHDA and CDR2 SQIVND (reference sequence). With V trimmed by 5 bases and J by 7 bases, 13 bases remained unmatched. CDR3 in DNA: TGTGCCAGTAGTTTGGGACTAGTTTCGTTACGGAATGAGCAGTTCTTC. Protein product: CASSLGLVSLRNEQFF.

This clone was detected only a few times. The V gene is TRBV28, the J gene TRBJ2-7; 9 positions agree with TRBD2. The V and J ends lost 0 bases and 5 bases, in that order; junction bases with no gene match: 5. CDR3 length equals 15 residues. Germline assignment: CDR1 MDHEN and CDR2 SYDVKM. The CDR3 loop reads CASSLWASGNHEQYF. The CDR3 nucleotides read TGTGCCAGCAGTTTATGGGCTAGCGGGAACCACGAGCAGTACTTC. Filled out from reference TRBV28 and TRBJ2-7, the complete variable domain reads DVKVTQSSRYLVKRTGEKVFLECVQDMDHENMFWYRQDPGLGLRLIYFSYDVKMKEKGDIPEGYSVSREKKERFSLILESASTNQTSMYLCASSLWASGNHEQYFGPGTRLTVT.

This clone was counted between two and nine times. V and J are TRBV20-1 and TRBJ1-1, with D perhaps matching TRBD1 (5 bases). The germline gives CDR1 DFQATT, CDR2 SNEGSKA (reference sequence). There are 11 residues in the CDR3. V was pared by 6 bases and J by 8 bases, with 13 bases between. In DNA, the CDR3 is TGCAGTGCAAAGGATGGGGGGGAAGCTTTCTTT. Amino acids: CSAKDGGEAFF.

The V gene is TRBV11-2, the J gene TRBJ2-3; 13 bases line up with TRBD2. This CDR3 region has 16 residues. V lost 5 bases, J lost 2 bases, and 4 bases stayed unmatched. CDR1 and CDR2 from the germline V gene are SGHAT and FQNNGV. The CDR3 loop reads CASSTGLAGVTDTQYF. The CDR3 DNA reads TGTGCCAGCAGCACCGGACTAGCGGGGGTCACAGATACGCAGTATTTT.

The chain is built from TRBV29-1 and TRBJ1-2; 9 bases match TRBD1. V was pared by 1 base and J by 7 bases, with 7 bases of the junction left unmatched. The CDR3 covers 14 residues. From germline, CDR1 is SQVTM and CDR2 ANQGSEA. The CDR3 is CSVEVGDREAGYTF. The CDR3 DNA reads TGCAGCGTTGAAGTCGGGGACAGGGAGGCTGGCTACACCTTC.

J is TRBJ2-2 and V is TRBV6-5; 8 bases map to TRBD1. Germline V gene lookup returns CDR1 MNHEY and CDR2 SVGAGI. With 2 bases clipped from V and 10 bases from J, the junction kept 3 bases outside the gene matches. This CDR3 is 13 amino acids long. The CDR3 loop is CASSYTGGVELFF. CDR3 in DNA: TGTGCCAGCAGTTACACAGGGGGAGTGGAGCTGTTTTTT.

To note about this clone: A read error may produce the germline difference seen at one junction end. V usage is TRBV6-1 and J usage is TRBJ2-7, with TRBD2 identical over 8 bases. CDR1 MNHNS and CDR2 SASEGT come from the germline V gene. The CDR3 contains 14 residues. The CDR3 nucleotides read TGTGCCAGCAGTAAAGCGGGAGCCCTCTACGAGCAGTACTTC. Protein: CASSKAGALYEQYF.

The chain links TRBV5-4 to TRBJ2-2; 9 bases match TRBD2. The CDR3 loop spans 15 amino acids. Germline V gene data show CDR1 as SGHNT and CDR2 as YYREEE (reference sequence). Unmatched junction bases numbered 3, after V lost 4 bases and J lost 2 bases. The CDR3 protein is CASSTGTSNTGELFF. The CDR3 region has the DNA TGTGCCAGCAGCACCGGGACTAGCAACACCGGGGAGCTGTTTTTT.

The chain couples TRBV15 to TRBJ1-2; 8 bases line up with TRBD1. The J segment lost 0 bases and the V segment lost 2 bases, leaving 5 bases of the junction unmatched. The germline gives CDR1 LNHNV, CDR2 YYDKDF (reference sequence). CDR3 length: 16 residues. In DNA form, the CDR3 reads TGTGCCACCAGCAGAAGCTACAGGGGGGCTAACTATGGCTACACCTTC. It codes for CATSRSYRGANYGYTF.